The rows below give T cell receptor beta chains drawn from one sample of a study of blood T cell repertoires in COVID-19. Produced via immunoSEQ multiplex PCR; TCRdb's table is partial and in-frame only. This table holds roughly 480,000 clones, roughly 89% found once. The sequenced sample was peripheral blood. These receptors were obtained from a man younger than 35 with COVID-19, enrolled during active disease. CDR3s include the opening cysteine and the closing phenylalanine or tryptophan. The order of the fields is V gene, clone size, D gene, J gene, CDR3 DNA, CDR3 protein. A D gene is named only where the DNA matches it firmly. Clone sizes are given selectively: once, few, many, or a class where the clone is expanded.

v_gene: TRBV19; abundance: NA; d_gene: NA; j_gene: TRBJ1-6; CDR3nt: TGTGCCAGTAGTAATGGACAGAATAATTCACCCCTCCACTTT; CDR3aa: CASSNGQNNSPLHF
v_gene: TRBV16; abundance: NA; d_gene: TRBD1; j_gene: TRBJ1-2; CDR3nt: TGTGCCAGCAGCCAATCGGGACAGCCTTTGTATGGCTACACCTTC; CDR3aa: CASSQSGQPLYGYTF
v_gene: TRBV2; abundance: NA; d_gene: TRBD2; j_gene: TRBJ2-3; CDR3nt: TGTGCCAGCAGTACCGTTGTAGCGGGGGGATCAGATACGCAGTATTTT; CDR3aa: CASSTVVAGGSDTQYF
v_gene: TRBV7-2; abundance: NA; d_gene: NA; j_gene: TRBJ1-5; CDR3nt: TGTGCCAGCAGCCCGGAGGGGATTAGCAATCAGCCCCAGCATTTT; CDR3aa: CASSPEGISNQPQHF
v_gene: TRBV27; abundance: NA; d_gene: TRBD2; j_gene: TRBJ2-5; CDR3nt: TGTGCCAGCAGTTTAGCCATTCGGGGGGCCCAGTACTTC; CDR3aa: CASSLAIRGAQYF
v_gene: TRBV5-4; abundance: NA; d_gene: TRBD2; j_gene: TRBJ2-2; CDR3nt: TGTGCCAGCAGCTGGCCGACTAGCGGGGGACCCGGGGAGCTGTTTTTT; CDR3aa: CASSWPTSGGPGELFF
v_gene: TRBV7-9; abundance: NA; d_gene: TRBD2; j_gene: TRBJ2-1; CDR3nt: TGTGCCAGCAGCTTAGAGGTTTTGACTAGCGGGTTTTACAATGAGCAGTTCTTC; CDR3aa: CASSLEVLTSGFYNEQFF
v_gene: TRBV2; abundance: once; d_gene: TRBD2; j_gene: TRBJ2-1; CDR3nt: TGTGCCAGCAGTTCACTTACTAGCGGGCTAAATGAGCAGTTCTTC; CDR3aa: CASSSLTSGLNEQFF
v_gene: TRBV7-9; abundance: NA; d_gene: TRBD2; j_gene: TRBJ2-1; CDR3nt: TGTGCCAGCAGCCCGAACGAGCGGGGTTACAATGAGCAGTTCTTC; CDR3aa: CASSPNERGYNEQFF
v_gene: TRBV2; abundance: NA; d_gene: NA; j_gene: TRBJ2-1; CDR3nt: TGTGCCAGCAGTCGGACAGCCTACAATGAGCAGTTCTTC; CDR3aa: CASSRTAYNEQFF
v_gene: TRBV6-1; abundance: NA; d_gene: TRBD2; j_gene: TRBJ2-2; CDR3nt: TGTGCCAGCAGTGATGCTAGCGGGAGGGTGGCCGGGGAGCTGTTTTTT; CDR3aa: CASSDASGRVAGELFF
v_gene: TRBV2; abundance: NA; d_gene: NA; j_gene: TRBJ2-1; CDR3nt: TGTGCCAGCAGGGGTGATGACTACCTCGAGCAGTTCTTC; CDR3aa: CASRGDDYLEQFF
v_gene: TRBV27; abundance: NA; d_gene: TRBD1; j_gene: TRBJ2-7; CDR3nt: TGTGCCAGCAGTTACAGGGGGCGCGAGCAGTACTTC; CDR3aa: CASSYRGREQYF
v_gene: TRBV5-1; abundance: NA; d_gene: TRBD1; j_gene: TRBJ2-5; CDR3nt: TGCGCCAGCAGCCAACGACAGGGCCGGGAGACCCAGTACTTC; CDR3aa: CASSQRQGRETQYF
v_gene: TRBV18; abundance: NA; d_gene: TRBD1; j_gene: TRBJ2-4; CDR3nt: TGTGCCAGCTCCAGTGACAGGGTCACCCCGTCGTACTTC; CDR3aa: CASSSDRVTPSYF
v_gene: TRBV10-1; abundance: NA; d_gene: NA; j_gene: TRBJ2-5; CDR3nt: TGCGCCAGCAGTGAAGACGGGGAGACCCAGTACTTC; CDR3aa: CASSEDGETQYF
v_gene: TRBV20-1; abundance: NA; d_gene: NA; j_gene: TRBJ1-3; CDR3nt: TGCAGTGCTAGTACAGGGAGAGTTGGAAACACCATATATTTT; CDR3aa: CSASTGRVGNTIYF
v_gene: TRBV27; abundance: NA; d_gene: NA; j_gene: TRBJ2-7; CDR3nt: TGTGCCAGCAGTTTTAGGCCGACCGGGACAAATTCAGCCGAGCAGTACTTC; CDR3aa: CASSFRPTGTNSAEQYF
v_gene: TRBV18; abundance: NA; d_gene: TRBD2; j_gene: TRBJ2-1; CDR3nt: TGTGCCAGCTCGGAGCCGGGACTATACAATGAGCAGTTCTTC; CDR3aa: CASSEPGLYNEQFF
v_gene: TRBV7-8; abundance: NA; d_gene: NA; j_gene: TRBJ1-1; CDR3nt: TGTGCCAGCAGCATAACAGGGACTGAAGCTTTCTTT; CDR3aa: CASSITGTEAFF
v_gene: TRBV6-6; abundance: NA; d_gene: TRBD2; j_gene: TRBJ2-5; CDR3nt: TGTGCCACCCGGAGCGGGAGCGAGACCCAGTACTTC; CDR3aa: CATRSGSETQYF
v_gene: TRBV29-1; abundance: NA; d_gene: TRBD2; j_gene: TRBJ2-3; CDR3nt: TGCAGCGTTGAGGGGACTAAAACAGATACGCAGTATTTT; CDR3aa: CSVEGTKTDTQYF
v_gene: TRBV11-3; abundance: NA; d_gene: NA; j_gene: TRBJ2-6; CDR3nt: TGTGCCAGCAGCTTATCAGGCCGCTCTGGGGCCAACGTCCTGACTTTC; CDR3aa: CASSLSGRSGANVLTF
v_gene: TRBV27; abundance: NA; d_gene: TRBD1; j_gene: TRBJ2-7; CDR3nt: TGTGCCAGCAGTCCTTCCGGGACAGGCCACCTGAAGGGCTCCTACGAGCAGTACTTC; CDR3aa: CASSPSGTGHLKGSYEQYF
v_gene: TRBV14; abundance: NA; d_gene: NA; j_gene: TRBJ1-3; CDR3nt: TGTGCCAGCAGCCCTCACAACTCTGGAAACACCATATATTTT; CDR3aa: CASSPHNSGNTIYF
v_gene: TRBV4-2; abundance: NA; d_gene: NA; j_gene: TRBJ1-1; CDR3nt: TGTGCCAGCAGCCAGGTTGGCCTGAACACTGAAGCTTTCTTT; CDR3aa: CASSQVGLNTEAFF
v_gene: TRBV5-1; abundance: NA; d_gene: TRBD2; j_gene: TRBJ2-1; CDR3nt: TGCGCCAGCAGCTTGAAACTAGCGGGAGGGTTTTTTGAGCAGTTCTTC; CDR3aa: CASSLKLAGGFFEQFF
v_gene: TRBV2; abundance: NA; d_gene: TRBD1; j_gene: TRBJ2-7; CDR3nt: TGTGCCAGCACCGGGACAGGGGACCACGAGCAGTACTTC; CDR3aa: CASTGTGDHEQYF
v_gene: TRBV19; abundance: NA; d_gene: TRBD2; j_gene: TRBJ2-5; CDR3nt: TGTGCCAGTAGTCCGCTAGCGGGGGAGGCGGAGACCCAGTACTTC; CDR3aa: CASSPLAGEAETQYF
v_gene: TRBV5-1; abundance: NA; d_gene: TRBD1; j_gene: TRBJ1-1; CDR3nt: TGCGCCAGCAGCTTGCTGCAGGGGGACACTGAAGCTTTCTTT; CDR3aa: CASSLLQGDTEAFF
v_gene: TRBV5-1; abundance: NA; d_gene: NA; j_gene: TRBJ1-6; CDR3nt: TGCGCCAGCAGCACCGGGACCTATAATTCACCCCTCCACTTT; CDR3aa: CASSTGTYNSPLHF
v_gene: TRBV5-4; abundance: few; d_gene: NA; j_gene: TRBJ1-2; CDR3nt: TGTGCCAGCAGCTTATCTACGGGGGACTACACCTTC; CDR3aa: CASSLSTGDYTF
v_gene: TRBV7-2; abundance: NA; d_gene: NA; j_gene: TRBJ2-3; CDR3nt: TGTGCCAGCAGCGTGGTGACGGGTCCGGCAGATACGCAGTATTTT; CDR3aa: CASSVVTGPADTQYF
v_gene: TRBV5-1; abundance: once; d_gene: NA; j_gene: TRBJ1-2; CDR3nt: TGCGCCAGCAGCAGGGGGAAGGAGCCAGACTATGGCTACACCTTC; CDR3aa: CASSRGKEPDYGYTF
v_gene: TRBV2; abundance: NA; d_gene: NA; j_gene: TRBJ2-2; CDR3nt: TGTGCCAGCAGGTTCAGGGAAGGAGATCGGACCGGGGAGCTGTTTTTT; CDR3aa: CASRFREGDRTGELFF
v_gene: TRBV16; abundance: NA; d_gene: NA; j_gene: TRBJ1-6; CDR3nt: TGTGCCAGCAGCCTTGAACCTAATAATTCACCCCTCCACTTT; CDR3aa: CASSLEPNNSPLHF
v_gene: TRBV5-1; abundance: NA; d_gene: TRBD2; j_gene: TRBJ2-3; CDR3nt: TGCGCCAGCAGCCAGGGACTAGCGGGGGGCACAGATACGCAGTATTTT; CDR3aa: CASSQGLAGGTDTQYF
v_gene: TRBV13; abundance: few; d_gene: NA; j_gene: TRBJ1-6; CDR3nt: TGTGCCAGCAGCTCCCGAGGTTCACCCCTCCACTTT; CDR3aa: CASSSRGSPLHF
v_gene: TRBV29-1; abundance: NA; d_gene: TRBD2; j_gene: TRBJ2-3; CDR3nt: TGCAGCGGACGGAGAGACGGGCTAGCGGGAGATACGCAGTATTTT; CDR3aa: CSGRRDGLAGDTQYF
v_gene: TRBV24-1; abundance: few; d_gene: NA; j_gene: TRBJ1-5; CDR3nt: TGTGCCACCAGTGAGGGAGACGATCAGCCCCAGCATTTT; CDR3aa: CATSEGDDQPQHF
v_gene: TRBV5-1; abundance: NA; d_gene: NA; j_gene: TRBJ1-5; CDR3nt: TGCGCCAGCTTACCCCCAGGGGTTTATCAGCCCCAGCATTTT; CDR3aa: CASLPPGVYQPQHF
v_gene: TRBV7-9; abundance: NA; d_gene: TRBD2; j_gene: TRBJ2-3; CDR3nt: TGTGCCAGCAGCTTCCCGCTAGCGGGGGCCACAGATACGCAGTATTTT; CDR3aa: CASSFPLAGATDTQYF
v_gene: TRBV5-1; abundance: NA; d_gene: NA; j_gene: TRBJ2-3; CDR3nt: TGCGCCAGCAGCTTGGGACAAGTTGGGAGCACAGATACGCAGTATTTT; CDR3aa: CASSLGQVGSTDTQYF
v_gene: TRBV1; abundance: NA; d_gene: NA; j_gene: TRBJ2-1; CDR3nt: TGCACCAGCAGTAGGCGGGAGGATCTTCACAATGAGCAGTTCTTC; CDR3aa: CTSSRREDLHNEQFF
v_gene: TRBV18; abundance: NA; d_gene: TRBD1; j_gene: TRBJ2-7; CDR3nt: TGTGCCAGCTCACACGGGGGACAGGGGGTTTCCTACGAGCAGTACTTC; CDR3aa: CASSHGGQGVSYEQYF
v_gene: TRBV4-1; abundance: NA; d_gene: NA; j_gene: TRBJ1-1; CDR3nt: TGCGCCAGCAGCCCAAGACAGGTCCAAGTTACAATGAACACTGAAGCTTTCTTT; CDR3aa: CASSPRQVQVTMNTEAFF
v_gene: TRBV30; abundance: once; d_gene: NA; j_gene: TRBJ1-6; CDR3nt: TGTGCCCGGCGTTGGGGGGGGCCAAATTCACCCCTCCACTTT; CDR3aa: CARRWGGPNSPLHF
v_gene: TRBV9; abundance: once; d_gene: NA; j_gene: TRBJ1-1; CDR3nt: TGTGCCAGCAGCGTACAGGAAAGGAACACTGAAGCTTTCTTT; CDR3aa: CASSVQERNTEAFF
v_gene: TRBV29-1; abundance: once; d_gene: TRBD1; j_gene: TRBJ2-1; CDR3nt: TGCAGCGTCGGACAGGGATCCTACAATGAGCAGTTCTTC; CDR3aa: CSVGQGSYNEQFF
v_gene: TRBV6-7; abundance: NA; d_gene: TRBD2; j_gene: TRBJ2-1; CDR3nt: TGTGCCAGCAGGCGCCCTCCGGGACTACCGGAGCATGAGCAGTTCTTC; CDR3aa: CASRRPPGLPEHEQFF